One sample yielded the 16 T cell receptor beta chains listed below, sequenced in a study of blood T cell repertoires in COVID-19. TCRdb's copy holds only in-frame clones and misses some; the assay was immunoSEQ multiplex PCR. The sample includes some 89,000 clones, about 85% seen only once; the top ten take about 4.1%. The specimen sequenced was peripheral blood. These TCRs come from a man between 60 and 75 years old with acute or convalescent COVID-19.

The rearrangement uses TRBV7-2 and TRBJ1-1, with 7 bases identical to TRBD1. The V gene end was trimmed by 4 bases and the J gene end by 0 bases; junction bases not matched to a gene: 8. The CDR3 length is 16 residues. CDR1 and CDR2 from the germline V gene are SGHTA and FQGNSA. The CDR3 protein is CASSSRLGQLNTEAFF. The CDR3 nucleotides are TGTGCCAGCAGCTCCCGTCTGGGACAGTTGAACACTGAAGCTTTCTTT. The whole variable domain, remainder taken from reference TRBV7-2 and TRBJ1-1, is GAGVSQSPSNKVTEKGKDVELRCDPISGHTALYWYRQSLGQGLEFLIYFQGNSAPDKSGLPSDRFSAERTGGSVSTLTIQRTQQEDSAVYLCASSSRLGQLNTEAFFGQGTRLTVV.

The chain is built from TRBV7-3 and TRBJ2-1; weak D call: TRBD1 (6 bases). The CDR3 is made up of 14 amino acids. CDR1 is SGHTA and CDR2 is FQGTGA in the germline V gene. The V gene lost 5 bases and the J gene lost 6 bases, with 14 bases spanning the gap. The CDR3 here is CASSRAGDLNEQFF. The CDR3 nucleotides read TGTGCCAGCAGCCGCGCAGGGGATCTCAATGAGCAGTTCTTC.

The rearrangement links TRBV27 to TRBJ1-5; 7 bases are shared with TRBD1. CDR1 is MNHEY, CDR2 SMNVEV, per germline (reference sequence). The CDR3 contains 15 residues. J lost 5 bases, V lost 5 bases, and 9 bases had no gene match. The CDR3 here is CASSLKQGSDQPQHF. The DNA for the CDR3 is TGTGCCAGCAGTCTCAAACAGGGGTCGGATCAGCCCCAGCATTTT.

The chain couples TRBV24-1 to TRBJ2-1; no firm D call. The CDR3 is 13 residues long. V lost 3 bases and J 8 bases, leaving 10 bases between the germline ends. The germline V gene encodes CDR1 KGHDR and CDR2 SFDVKD. The DNA of the CDR3 is TGTGCCACCAGTGATAGAACAGAGCATGAGCAGTTCTTC. Translation: CATSDRTEHEQFF.

The chain couples TRBV28 to TRBJ2-1; perhaps TRBD2 as D (6 bases). The CDR3 length is 13 residues. V lost 8 bases to trimming and J lost 4 bases, with 12 bases between them. Germline CDR1 MDHEN, CDR2 SYDVKM. The CDR3 nucleotides read TGTGCCAGCGGAGGAGGAGGGTACAATGAGCAGTTCTTC. Translated: CASGGGGYNEQFF.

This clone occurred a few times. The chain carries TRBV7-8 and TRBJ1-5, with D possibly matching TRBD1 (6 bases). Trimming stripped 1 base from V and 5 bases from J, with 9 bases between. The CDR3 is 14 residues long. Per the germline V gene, CDR1 is SGHVS and CDR2 is FQNEAQ. CDR3 DNA sequence: TGTGCCAGCAGCTTAGTTTACAGGGATCAGCCCCAGCATTTT. The encoded protein is CASSLVYRDQPQHF.

The genes are TRBV4-1 and TRBJ2-1; TRBD1 aligns across 9 bases. V dropped 0 bases and J dropped 8; count of bases not matched to a gene: 11. The CDR3 sequence is 17 residues long. CDR1 and CDR2 (germline): MGHRA, YSYEKL. This chain's CDR3 is CASSQDTYGRTGDEQFF. The CDR3 nucleotides are TGCGCCAGCAGCCAAGATACGTACGGGAGGACAGGGGATGAGCAGTTCTTC.

There are a few counts of this clone. The CDR3 bases are TGCGCCAGCAGCCAGGGGACAGGGGGTAATTCTAACTATGGCTACACCTTC. Its translation: CASSQGTGGNSNYGYTF. V is TRBV4-3 and J is TRBJ1-2; 11 bases are a match to TRBD1. The germline CDR1 and CDR2 sequences are LGHNA and YSLEER. This CDR3 region has 17 residues. The junction had 6 bases not matched to a gene; V was cut back by 3 bases and J by 0 bases.

The chain uses TRBV30 and TRBJ2-7; 10 bases are shared with TRBD1. The CDR3 is 13 amino acids. CDR1 is GTSNPN and CDR2 is SVGIG in the germline V gene (reference sequence). V lost 5 bases, J lost 2 bases, and 3 bases stayed unmatched. CDR3 DNA sequence: TGTGCCTGGGGGACAGGGGTGGCCTACGAGCAGTACTTC. Protein sequence: CAWGTGVAYEQYF.

The chain is built from TRBV25-1 and TRBJ1-3; no definite D call. CDR1 and CDR2 (germline): MGHDK, SYGVNS. The CDR3 loop spans 12 amino acids. Trimming stripped 5 bases from V and 4 bases from J, with 6 bases between. The CDR3 coding sequence is TGTGCCAGCAGTTTCAGAGGAAACACCATATATTTT. Its protein product is CASSFRGNTIYF.

CDR3 in DNA: TGCGCCAGCAGCTTCTCGGGACAAGCGTTAACAGATACGCAGTATTTT. This sequence encodes CASSFSGQALTDTQYF. The chain links TRBV5-1 to TRBJ2-3, with D maybe TRBD1 (6 bases). CDR3 length: 16 residues. V was trimmed by 2 bases and J by 3 bases, leaving 16 bases between them. CDR1 is SGHRS and CDR2 is YFSETQ in the germline V gene.

Concerning this clone: Different DNA sequences within this sample yield the same CDR3. This chain links TRBV12-3 or TRBV12-4 with TRBJ2-7; D possibly corresponds to TRBD2 (5 bases). The CDR3 spans 12 residues. The V and J ends lost 4 bases and 6 bases respectively, with 10 bases between them. The CDR3 is CASSSRGLEQYF. The CDR3 DNA is TGTGCCAGCAGTTCCCGAGGGCTCGAGCAGTACTTC.

This clone was picked up one time. V and J are TRBV15 and TRBJ1-5; D not resolved. Germline CDR1 LNHNV, CDR2 YYDKDF (reference sequence). V was pared by 0 bases and J by 0 bases, with 6 bases between. There are 15 residues in the CDR3. The CDR3 spells CATSRDLFSNQPQHF. The CDR3 region has the DNA TGTGCCACCAGCAGAGATCTGTTTAGCAATCAGCCCCAGCATTTT.

This clone was seen only once. The genes are TRBV5-6 and TRBJ2-7; D gene ambiguous. The CDR3 has 15 residues. Germline CDR1 and CDR2: SGHDT and YYEEEE. V shed 0 bases and J shed 3 bases, with 13 bases lying between them. CDR3 coding DNA: TGTGCCAGCAGCTTGGGGGCCCCCCCTTTCTACGAGCAGTACTTC. This codes for CASSLGAPPFYEQYF.

The chain joins TRBV5-4 to TRBJ2-6; 9 nucleotides line up with TRBD1. The CDR3 runs 19 residues. CDR1 is SGHNT and CDR2 is YYREEE in the germline V gene (reference sequence). The V and J ends lost 0 bases and 0 bases, in that order; junction bases with no gene match: 7. The DNA of the CDR3 is TGTGCCAGCAGCTTGGCGGACAGGGGAGGGGACTCTGGGGCCAACGTCCTGACTTTC. As protein: CASSLADRGGDSGANVLTF.

The J gene is TRBJ2-7, the V gene TRBV4-3; tentatively, D is TRBD1 (5 bases). The ends were cut back, 5 bases at V and 1 base at J, with 12 bases in the middle. In germline, CDR1 is LGHNA, CDR2 YSLEER. The CDR3 is 14 residues long. The CDR3 here is CASSFSRGSYEQYF. In DNA, the CDR3 is TGCGCCAGCAGCTTTAGTAGGGGATCCTACGAGCAGTACTTC.